The 27 T cell receptor beta chains listed next were all sequenced from one sample in a study of blood T cell repertoires in COVID-19 (dated by TCRdb to about 2020). Library preparation was by the immunoSEQ multiplex PCR assay. TCRdb re-hosts the immuneACCESS table, in-frame sequences only. Its copies lack some clones; in the studies checked, an unresolved V gene accounts for under half of them, and the cause for the rest is not known. The sample yields 50,000 to 70,000 clones; 60% to 80% were counted once. The ten most abundant clones make up 3.2% of the sample. The sample consisted of peripheral blood. These receptors were taken from a man in his sixties with acute or convalescent COVID-19.

This chain joins TRBV19 and TRBJ1-1; D is uncertain. The V gene lost 5 bases and the J gene lost 6 bases, with 13 bases spanning the gap. This CDR3 spans 13 amino acids. Germline CDR1 and CDR2: LNHDA and SQIVND (reference sequence). The CDR3 sequence is CASSSPPFSEAFF. Written as DNA, the CDR3 is TGTGCCAGTAGTTCCCCCCCGTTTTCTGAAGCTTTCTTT.

V is TRBV4-1 and J is TRBJ1-6; 9 bases map to TRBD1. V lost 1 base to trimming and J lost 14 bases; unmatched junction nucleotides: 12. This CDR3 contains 16 residues. CDR1 is MGHRA, CDR2 YSYEKL, per germline. The CDR3 here is CASSQVMGQGIGTLHF. Written as DNA, the CDR3 is TGCGCCAGCAGCCAAGTAATGGGACAGGGTATTGGAACCCTCCACTTT.

The chain joins TRBV12-5 to TRBJ2-7; D perhaps matches TRBD2 (5 bases). Trimming removed 3 bases from V and 7 bases from J, with 13 bases in between. The CDR3 consists of 13 residues. CDR1 is LGHNT and CDR2 is FRNRAP in the germline V gene. The CDR3 sequence: CASGLDMEREQYF. In DNA form, the CDR3 reads TGTGCTAGTGGTTTAGACATGGAGCGGGAGCAGTACTTC.

The V gene is TRBV27, the J gene TRBJ2-3, with TRBD2 identical over 8 bases. With 4 bases clipped from V and 7 bases from J, the junction kept 7 bases outside the gene matches. The V gene's germline CDR1 is MNHEY and CDR2 SMNVEV (reference sequence). The CDR3 consists of 14 residues. The DNA of the CDR3 is TGTGCCAGCAGTTCCGCGGGGGGCAAATATACGCAGTATTTT. Residues: CASSSAGGKYTQYF.

The chain employs TRBV15 and TRBJ2-6, with a tentative D call TRBD2 (5 bases). The CDR3 totals 15 residues. The germline V and J ends were trimmed by 0 bases and 10 bases, with 13 bases remaining between them. Germline-derived CDR1 and CDR2 are LNHNV and YYDKDF (reference sequence). DNA of the CDR3: TGTGCCACCAGCAGAGATCTACGGGAAAAAAACGTCCTGACTTTC. It codes for CATSRDLREKNVLTF.

The sample holds one count of this clone. This sequence joins TRBV19 and TRBJ2-6; no clear D gene. The CDR3 length is 16 residues. Germline V lookup: CDR1 LNHDA, CDR2 SQIVND (reference sequence). V lost 5 bases, J lost 0 bases, and 11 bases lay in between. The CDR3 reads CASSSAVSSGANVLTF. Written as DNA, the CDR3 is TGTGCCAGTAGTTCGGCGGTTTCCTCTGGGGCCAACGTCCTGACTTTC.

This CDR3 reads CASSQLGDRAATNEKLFF. DNA for the CDR3: TGCGCCAGCAGTCAATTGGGTGACAGGGCTGCAACTAATGAAAAACTGTTTTTT. J is TRBJ1-4 and V is TRBV23-1; TRBD1 matches 7 bases. TRBV23-1 is recorded as an ORF, its role being uncertain. V lost 1 base and J lost 0; bases outside the gene matches: 8. The CDR3 is 18 amino acids.

The rearrangement uses TRBV27 and TRBJ2-5, with TRBD1 matching 7 bases. In germline, CDR1 is MNHEY, CDR2 SMNVEV (reference sequence). After removal of 6 bases from V and 2 bases from J, the junction contained 9 bases not matched to a gene. The CDR3 consists of 15 residues. The DNA of the CDR3 is TGTGCCAGCAGCCCGGACAGGAGGAAGCAAGAGACCCAGTACTTC. Translated, it gives CASSPDRRKQETQYF.

Note on this clone: The same CDR3 is also encoded by other DNA sequences in this sample. The CDR3 nucleotides read TGTGCCAGCAGTCCCTCCACAGATACGCAGTATTTT. Translated: CASSPSTDTQYF. This chain uses TRBV12-3 or TRBV12-4 with TRBJ2-3; the D is unclear. This CDR3 has 12 amino acids. The ends were cut back, 5 bases at V and 2 bases at J, with 5 bases in the middle.

The rearrangement joins TRBV7-2 to TRBJ1-3, with D perhaps TRBD1 (6 bases). CDR1 SGHTA and CDR2 FQGNSA come from the germline V gene. The CDR3 runs to 15 residues. V was clipped by 5 bases and J by 1 base, with 12 bases between them. CDR3 DNA sequence: TGTGCCAGCAGCGGACAGATTTATTCTGGAAACACCATATATTTT. It translates to CASSGQIYSGNTIYF.

The chain couples TRBV7-8 to TRBJ2-1; 9 nucleotides match TRBD1. This CDR3 comprises 17 residues. Germline loops: CDR1 SGHVS, CDR2 FQNEAQ. The V gene end was trimmed by 1 base and the J gene end by 15 bases; junction bases not matched to a gene: 19. The CDR3 region is CASSLGAPTGGVLPSFF. CDR3 bases: TGTGCCAGCAGCTTAGGGGCCCCAACAGGGGGCGTGCTGCCGTCGTTCTTC.

The chain links TRBV6-5 to TRBJ1-1; no clear D. Germline V gives CDR1 MNHEY, CDR2 SVGAGI. Trimming left V 3 bases short and J 4 bases short, with 9 bases between. The length of the CDR3 is 13 residues. The CDR3 DNA is TGTGCCAGCAGTTATTACGCGGGCACTGAAGCTTTCTTT. Translated, it gives CASSYYAGTEAFF.

This chain joins TRBV2 and TRBJ2-5; TRBD2 matches 7 bases. V lost 8 bases and J lost 2; bases outside the gene matches: 5. This CDR3 has 13 residues. CDR1 SNHLY and CDR2 FYNNEI come from the germline V gene. For the CDR3, the DNA is TGTGCCAGCCAGCGGGGCGCGCAAGAGACCCAGTACTTC. Its translation is CASQRGAQETQYF.

The V and J genes are TRBV6-1 and TRBJ1-6; TRBD1 matches at 7 bases. Germline values: CDR1 MNHNS, CDR2 SASEGT. V shed 2 bases and J 4 bases; nucleotides not matched to a gene: 5. The CDR3 has 16 amino acids. CDR3: CASSEIGTEYNSPLHF. CDR3 DNA sequence: TGTGCCAGCAGTGAAATTGGGACAGAGTATAATTCACCCCTCCACTTT.

The chain is built from TRBV7-9 and TRBJ2-7; 11 bases agree with TRBD1. J gave up 2 bases and V 4 bases, and 10 bases lay outside the gene matches. The length of the CDR3 is 17 residues. From germline, CDR1 is SEHNR and CDR2 FQNEAQ (reference sequence). CDR3 DNA sequence: TGTGCCAGCAGCTCAGACCATGGACAGGGGGCAGCCTACGAGCAGTACTTC. Translation: CASSSDHGQGAAYEQYF.

The count of this clone is one. The sample has other DNA sequences that encode this CDR3 too. The chain is built from TRBV5-1 and TRBJ2-7; the D gene is possibly TRBD2 (6 bases). V shed 4 bases and J shed 2 bases, with 13 bases lying between them. The CDR3 loop spans 14 amino acids. Per germline, CDR1 SGHRS and CDR2 YFSETQ. The CDR3 spells CASSPGTGTYEQYF. DNA of the CDR3: TGCGCCAGCAGCCCAGGGACTGGTACCTACGAGCAGTACTTC.

The chain joins TRBV24-1 to TRBJ2-1; 9 nucleotides align to TRBD2. CDR1 and CDR2 from the germline V gene are KGHDR and SFDVKD. CDR3 length: 12 amino acids. Trimming cost V 7 bases and J 11 bases; bases outside gene matches: 5. CDR3 bases: TGTGCCACCAGGGGCGGGGGGGGCCAGCAGTTCTTC. As protein: CATRGGGGQQFF.

This clone has more than one count but fewer than ten. The rearrangement uses TRBV14 and TRBJ1-6, with D possibly TRBD1 on 6 matching bases. The germline gives CDR1 SGHDN, CDR2 FVKESK. The germline V and J ends were trimmed by 5 bases and 0 bases, with 11 bases remaining between them. The CDR3 is 16 residues long. In DNA, the CDR3 is TGTGCCAGCAGCAAGGGGGAAAACTCCTATAATTCACCCCTCCACTTT. This translates into CASSKGENSYNSPLHF.

V and J are TRBV12-3 or TRBV12-4 and TRBJ2-7; D is undetermined. CDR3 size: 13 residues. V gave up 2 bases and J gave up 2 bases, with 7 bases separating them. In nucleotides, the CDR3 is TGTGCCAGCAGTTTACAATTCCCCTACGAGCAGTACTTC. Protein: CASSLQFPYEQYF.

The chain combines TRBV5-1 with TRBJ1-1; D is ambiguous. This CDR3 has 13 amino acids. Germline assignment: CDR1 SGHRS and CDR2 YFSETQ. Trimming removed 4 bases at V and 5 bases at J, with 12 bases between. The CDR3 protein is CASSPGPGTEAFF. DNA of the CDR3: TGCGCCAGCAGCCCTGGACCGGGGACTGAAGCTTTCTTT.

This clone was observed a single time. The chain uses TRBV9 and TRBJ1-4; 7 bases fit TRBD1. The germline V gene has CDR1 SGDLS and CDR2 YYNGEE. The trim removed 3 bases at V and 7 bases at J, leaving 9 bases unmatched. This CDR3 has 15 residues. The CDR3 loop reads CASSASQGKGEKLFF. In DNA, the CDR3 is TGTGCCAGCAGCGCCTCACAGGGGAAGGGTGAAAAACTGTTTTTT.

The chain carries TRBV7-8 and TRBJ1-1; TRBD1 agrees at 8 bases. The CDR3 length is 18 residues. Germline CDR1 and CDR2: SGHVS and FQNEAQ. With V trimmed by 3 bases and J by 0 bases, 12 bases remained unmatched. CDR3 region: CASSLYKQDRVMNTEAFF. For the CDR3, the DNA is TGTGCCAGCAGCTTGTATAAGCAGGACAGGGTGATGAACACTGAAGCTTTCTTT.

The chain joins TRBV11-2 to TRBJ2-5; perhaps TRBD1 as D (5 bases). V shed 2 bases and J shed 2 bases, with 12 bases lying between them. Germline V gene sequence: CDR1 SGHAT, CDR2 FQNNGV. CDR3 length equals 15 residues. CDR3 region: CASSLYLTGQETQYF. The CDR3 DNA reads TGTGCCAGCAGCTTATATCTTACAGGTCAAGAGACCCAGTACTTC.

The chain employs TRBV12-3 or TRBV12-4 and TRBJ1-5; 7 nucleotides line up with TRBD1. This CDR3 has 13 residues. The V gene end was trimmed by 4 bases and the J gene end by 4 bases; junction bases not matched to a gene: 1. This chain's CDR3 is CASSWDRNQPQHF. As DNA, the CDR3 is TGTGCCAGCAGTTGGGACAGAAATCAGCCCCAGCATTTT.

J is TRBJ2-3 and V is TRBV2; 12 bases agree with TRBD1. Germline CDR1 is SNHLY and CDR2 is FYNNEI. V gave up 0 bases and J gave up 6 bases; unmatched junction bases: 7. The CDR3 is made up of 17 amino acids. The CDR3, as DNA: TGTGCCAGCAGTGAAGCCGCCGGGACAGGGGGCTGGGATACGCAGTATTTT. It yields the protein CASSEAAGTGGWDTQYF.

This clone was seen a single time. This sequence joins TRBV18 and TRBJ1-3; D remains unclear. CDR1 KGHSH and CDR2 LQKENI come from the germline V gene. V shed 5 bases and J shed 0 bases, with 14 bases lying between them. CDR3 length: 16 residues. CDR3 sequence: CASSGSGTRSGNTIYF. CDR3 DNA sequence: TGTGCCAGCTCAGGTTCGGGTACCCGCTCTGGAAACACCATATATTTT.

V usage is TRBV11-2 and J usage is TRBJ1-2, with a possible D match to TRBD1 (6 bases). CDR1 and CDR2 (germline): SGHAT, FQNNGV. CDR3 length equals 13 residues. V was cut by 6 bases and J by 4 bases, with 12 bases left in between. CDR3 protein: CASRPGVGYGYTF. The CDR3 DNA sequence: TGTGCCAGCAGACCAGGGGTGGGCTATGGCTACACCTTC.